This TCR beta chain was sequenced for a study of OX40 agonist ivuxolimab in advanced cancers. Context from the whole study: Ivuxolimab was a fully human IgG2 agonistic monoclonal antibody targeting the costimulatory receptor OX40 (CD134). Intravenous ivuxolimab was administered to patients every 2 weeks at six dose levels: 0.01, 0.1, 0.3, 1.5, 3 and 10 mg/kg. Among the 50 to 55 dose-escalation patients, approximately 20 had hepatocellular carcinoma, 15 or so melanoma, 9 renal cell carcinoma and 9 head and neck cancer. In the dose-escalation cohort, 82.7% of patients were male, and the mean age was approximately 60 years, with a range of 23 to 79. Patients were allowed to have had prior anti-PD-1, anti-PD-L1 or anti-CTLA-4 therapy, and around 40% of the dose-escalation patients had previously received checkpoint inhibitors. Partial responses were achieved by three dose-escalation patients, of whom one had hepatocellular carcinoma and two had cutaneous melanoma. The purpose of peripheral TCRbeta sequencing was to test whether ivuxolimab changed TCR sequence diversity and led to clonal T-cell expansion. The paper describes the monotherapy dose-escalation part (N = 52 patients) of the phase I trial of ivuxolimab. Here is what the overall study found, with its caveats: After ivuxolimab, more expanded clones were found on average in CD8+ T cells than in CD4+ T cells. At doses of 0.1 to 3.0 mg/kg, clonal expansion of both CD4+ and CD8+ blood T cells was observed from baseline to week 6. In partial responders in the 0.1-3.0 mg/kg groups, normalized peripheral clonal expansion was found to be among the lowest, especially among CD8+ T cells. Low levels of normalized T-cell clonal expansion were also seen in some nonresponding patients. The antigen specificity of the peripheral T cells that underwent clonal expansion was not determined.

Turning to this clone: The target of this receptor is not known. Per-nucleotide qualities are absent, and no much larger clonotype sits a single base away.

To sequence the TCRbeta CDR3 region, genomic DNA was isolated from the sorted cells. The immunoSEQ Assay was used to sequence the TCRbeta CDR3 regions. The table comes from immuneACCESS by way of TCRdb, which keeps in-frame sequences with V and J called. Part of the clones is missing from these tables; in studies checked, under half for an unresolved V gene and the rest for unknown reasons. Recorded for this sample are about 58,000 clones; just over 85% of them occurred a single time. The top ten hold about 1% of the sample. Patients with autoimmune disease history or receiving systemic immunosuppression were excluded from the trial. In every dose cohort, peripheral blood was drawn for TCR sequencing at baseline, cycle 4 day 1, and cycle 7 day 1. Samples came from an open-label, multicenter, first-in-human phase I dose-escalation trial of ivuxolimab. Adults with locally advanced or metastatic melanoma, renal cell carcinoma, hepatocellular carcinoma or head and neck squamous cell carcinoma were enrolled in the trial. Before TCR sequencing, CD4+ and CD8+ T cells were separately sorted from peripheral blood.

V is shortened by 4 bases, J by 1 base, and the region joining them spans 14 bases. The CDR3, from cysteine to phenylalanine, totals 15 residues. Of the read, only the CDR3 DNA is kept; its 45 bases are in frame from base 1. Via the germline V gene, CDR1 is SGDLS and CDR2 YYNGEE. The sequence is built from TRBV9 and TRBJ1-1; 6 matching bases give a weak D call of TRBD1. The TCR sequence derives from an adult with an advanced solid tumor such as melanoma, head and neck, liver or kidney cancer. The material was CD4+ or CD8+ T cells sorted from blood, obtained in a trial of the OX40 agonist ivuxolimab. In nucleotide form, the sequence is TGTGCCAGCAGCTCAGAAACAGGGAGGAACACTGAAGCTTTCTTT. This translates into CASSSETGRNTEAFF.